A single T cell receptor beta chain is shown here with its context. Its antigen remains unidentified. The source of the sample is a study of blood T cells in healthy people across ages. Through a sample-barcoded 5' primer and a J-beta primer mix, a second PCR was run for roughly 7 to 12 cycles. Each cDNA molecule, via a template-switch adaptor with 12 random nucleotides, was tagged. Using its own MiXCR run on the 5' RACE reads, TCRdb lists one record per CDR3 protein. The sample has fewer than 750,000 distinct CDR3 sequences, around 50% seen once. CDR3 length: 15 residues. Germline lookup yields CDR1 MNHNS and CDR2 SASEGT. Trimming removed 1 base at V and 5 bases at J, with 11 bases between. Whole-study findings and limits: The study lacked donor CMV status, which possibly confounded expanded clonotype changes. Older age went with lower TCR beta diversity per million T cells, in a roughly linear way.

This chain links TRBV6-1 with TRBJ2-2; D remains unclear. The TCR originated in a woman aged 80 or older in good health. Input material: blood. CDR3 nucleotides: TGTGCCAGCAGTGAAGAAGGATACGGGACCGGGGAGCTGTTTTTT. It encodes CASSEEGYGTGELFF.